These 32 T cell receptor beta chains were sequenced from one sample in a study of T-cell reconstitution after alpha-beta-depleted transplantation in children. Preparation of the TCRbeta library was carried out with unique molecular identifiers. One entry per CDR3 protein results from TCRdb running MiXCR on the PCR reads. This table holds about 540,000 distinct CDR3 sequences, about 17% found once. Here the sequenced sample was PBMCs from the stem cell graft donor, taken from the stem cell graft. Every receptor here comes from a human donor who donated a stem cell graft to a child with acute lymphoblastic leukemia.

The rearrangement uses TRBV29-1 and TRBJ1-1; tentative D call: TRBD1 (5 bases). This CDR3 comprises 13 residues. Germline CDR1 SQVTM, CDR2 ANQGSEA. V lost 6 bases and J 4 bases, leaving 15 bases between the germline ends. The CDR3: CSVGGGAATEAFF. The CDR3 DNA follows: TGCAGCGTCGGGGGAGGGGCGGCCACTGAAGCTTTCTTT.

This chain links TRBV29-1 with TRBJ1-4; D is unresolved. Germline CDR1 is SQVTM and CDR2 is ANQGSEA. There are 16 residues in the CDR3. Trimming removed 4 bases at V and 7 bases at J, with 22 bases between. This CDR3 reads CSVGHATSYGSEKLFF. The CDR3 region has the DNA TGCAGCGTTGGCCATGCGACATCCTATGGGAGTGAAAAACTGTTTTTT.

The rearrangement joins TRBV5-4 to TRBJ1-2, with D possibly being TRBD1 (5 bases). Trimming took 3 bases from V and 2 from J, leaving 11 bases between them. CDR1 is SGHNT, CDR2 YYREEE, per germline (reference sequence). The CDR3 runs to 14 residues. The CDR3 reads CASSSGTKNYGYTF. The DNA of the CDR3 is TGTGCCAGCAGCTCCGGGACGAAGAACTATGGCTACACCTTC. The whole variable domain, remainder taken from reference TRBV5-4 and TRBJ1-2, is ETGVTQSPTHLIKTRGQQVTLRCSSQSGHNTVSWYQQALGQGPQFIFQYYREEENGRGNFPPRFSGLQFPNYSSELNVNALELDDSALYLCASSSGTKNYGYTFGSGTRLTVV.

The table lists this clonotype with a few counts. The chain joins TRBV27 to TRBJ2-3; the D is unclear. The CDR3 spans 12 residues. With 5 bases removed from V and 5 bases from J, the gap between germline ends came to 8 bases. The V gene's germline CDR1 is MNHEY and CDR2 SMNVEV (reference sequence). Written as DNA, the CDR3 is TGTGCCAGCAGTCCCCATGTAGATACGCAGTATTTT. This translates into CASSPHVDTQYF.

The chain recombines TRBV27 with TRBJ2-4; D perhaps matches TRBD1 (5 bases). Trimming removed 0 bases from V and 4 bases from J, with 10 bases in between. Germline V CDR1 and CDR2: MNHEY, SMNVEV (reference sequence). The CDR3 is made up of 15 amino acids. The CDR3, as DNA: TGTGCCAGCAGTTTATCAGGGGCCCTTAAAAACATTCAGTACTTC. It translates to CASSLSGALKNIQYF.

This clonotype was seen a few times. The V call is TRBV20-1, the J call TRBJ2-7; TRBD2 matches 7 bases. This CDR3 contains 12 residues. The V and J ends lost 5 bases and 5 bases, in that order; junction bases with no gene match: 6. The germline gives CDR1 DFQATT, CDR2 SNEGSKA (reference sequence). CDR3 DNA sequence: TGCAGTGCTGAGCCCCGGGGGGACGAGCAGTACTTC. Translating gives CSAEPRGDEQYF.

There are a few counts of this clonotype. V usage is TRBV5-1 and J usage is TRBJ1-2; D is unclear. Germline V lookup: CDR1 SGHRS, CDR2 YFSETQ. The V end lost 4 bases, the J end lost 3 bases, and 10 bases lay between the germline ends. The CDR3 is made up of 13 amino acids. CDR3 amino acids: CASSPVSDYGYTF. The DNA of the CDR3 is TGCGCCAGCAGCCCGGTCAGCGACTATGGCTACACCTTC.

This chain links TRBV3-1 with TRBJ2-1; 7 bases match TRBD2. The junction had 13 bases not matched to a gene; V was cut back by 4 bases and J by 4 bases. The V gene's germline CDR1 is LGHDT and CDR2 YNNKEL (reference sequence). This CDR3 is 17 amino acids long. The CDR3 is CASSPPSAGVPYNEQFF. CDR3 nucleotides: TGTGCCAGCAGCCCCCCGTCGGCGGGAGTGCCTTACAATGAGCAGTTCTTC.

The chain has TRBV5-4 and TRBJ2-1; 12 bases line up with TRBD2. V trimming: 5 bases; J trimming: 3 bases; junction bases outside the gene matches: 9. The CDR3 loop spans 17 amino acids. Germline V lookup: CDR1 SGHNT, CDR2 YYREEE (reference sequence). The CDR3 sequence: CASRPSPSGRDYNEQFF. The CDR3 DNA follows: TGTGCCAGCAGGCCCAGCCCTAGCGGGAGGGACTACAATGAGCAGTTCTTC.

This rearrangement joins TRBV3-1 to TRBJ1-2; D is unclear. Germline loops: CDR1 LGHDT, CDR2 YNNKEL (reference sequence). The V end was cut by 0 bases, the J end by 3 bases, with 17 bases between. The CDR3 covers 17 residues. DNA of the CDR3: TGTGCCAGCAGCCAAGAAATGGTCCGGGATGGGGACTATGGCTACACCTTC. As protein: CASSQEMVRDGDYGYTF.

The V and J genes are TRBV7-6 and TRBJ2-7; D is perhaps TRBD2 (5 bases). The length of the CDR3 is 13 residues. Germline CDR1 is SGHVS and CDR2 is FNYEAQ. With 0 bases removed from V and 5 bases from J, the gap between germline ends came to 8 bases. The DNA for the CDR3 is TGTGCCAGCAGCTTAGCGGCTAGCAACGAGCAGTACTTC. As protein: CASSLAASNEQYF.

A few counts support this clonotype. The chain links TRBV15 to TRBJ1-5; no definite D call. Germline CDR1 LNHNV, CDR2 YYDKDF (reference sequence). The CDR3 has 14 residues. Trimming shortened V by 5 bases and J by 0 bases, and 8 bases separated the two germline ends. The CDR3 nucleotides read TGTGCCACCAGCCGCGTTTATAGCAATCAGCCCCAGCATTTT. Residues: CATSRVYSNQPQHF.

This clonotype has just a few counts. J is TRBJ2-7 and V is TRBV25-1; tentative D call: TRBD1 (5 bases). The V and J ends lost 2 bases and 0 bases respectively, with 14 bases between them. The CDR3 loop spans 16 amino acids. Germline assignment: CDR1 MGHDK and CDR2 SYGVNS. Here the CDR3 DNA reads TGTGCCAGCAGTGAACTAAGGGGTCTGTCCTCCTACGAGCAGTACTTC. Amino acids: CASSELRGLSSYEQYF.

This clonotype was counted a few times. The rearrangement uses TRBV6-1 and TRBJ2-6, with a tentative D call TRBD2 (6 bases). Trimming cost V 4 bases and J 2 bases, with 15 bases left between them. Germline CDR1 and CDR2: MNHNS and SASEGT. The CDR3 spans 17 residues. The CDR3 region has the DNA TGTGCCAGCAGTGGACACGGGGGAGTGGCTGGGGCCAACGTCCTGACTTTC. It is translated as CASSGHGGVAGANVLTF.

A few counts support this clonotype. This sequence joins TRBV20-1 and TRBJ2-4, with no clear D. Trimming cost V 3 bases and J 0 bases, with 15 bases left between them. Germline CDR1 DFQATT, CDR2 SNEGSKA (reference sequence). This CDR3 has 16 amino acids. CDR3 loop: CSASSGRILAKNIQYF. In nucleotides, the CDR3 is TGCAGTGCTAGCTCCGGACGGATACTAGCCAAAAACATTCAGTACTTC.

This clonotype was found a few times. DNA for the CDR3: TGCAGTGCTAGCGATAGACTAGCGGGGGATTACAATGAGCAGTTCTTC. This codes for CSASDRLAGDYNEQFF. The genes are TRBV20-1 and TRBJ2-1; 12 bases agree with TRBD2. Trimming removed 3 bases from V and 4 bases from J; junction bases left unmatched: 7. CDR1 and CDR2 from the germline V gene are DFQATT and SNEGSKA (reference sequence). The CDR3 is made up of 16 amino acids.

The chain combines TRBV27 with TRBJ1-2; D unclear. Germline V gene lookup returns CDR1 MNHEY and CDR2 SMNVEV (reference sequence). Trimming took off 0 bases at V and 8 bases at J, with 13 bases between the two ends. CDR3 length: 14 amino acids. In nucleotides, the CDR3 is TGTGCCAGCAGTTTATCGCTCAGCCTGGGGGGCTACACCTTC. Protein: CASSLSLSLGGYTF.

This chain joins TRBV6-6 and TRBJ2-2; D remains unclear. Germline V lookup: CDR1 MNHNY, CDR2 SVGAGI (reference sequence). This CDR3 comprises 13 residues. Trimming took 0 bases from V and 6 from J, leaving 5 bases between them. The CDR3 DNA follows: TGTGCCAGCAGTTACTCTTTCCCCGGGGAGCTGTTTTTT. It translates to CASSYSFPGELFF.

The genes are TRBV7-2 and TRBJ1-1; 10 nucleotides line up with TRBD1. After removal of 4 bases from V and 4 bases from J, the junction contained 6 bases not matched to a gene. Germline V gives CDR1 SGHTA, CDR2 FQGNSA. This CDR3 region has 15 residues. The DNA for the CDR3 is TGTGCCAGCAGCTCCCCCGGACAGGGGGGCACTGAAGCTTTCTTT. Translated: CASSSPGQGGTEAFF.

CDR3 in DNA: TGTGCCAGCAGCTTAACCACTCTGAACACTGAAGCTTTCTTT. This encodes CASSLTTLNTEAFF. The chain uses TRBV7-8 and TRBJ1-1, with D unclear. The CDR3 sequence is 14 residues long. V lost 2 bases and J lost 0, with 7 bases in between. The germline gives CDR1 SGHVS, CDR2 FQNEAQ.

This clonotype turned up a few times. The genes are TRBV5-1 and TRBJ2-1; 12 bases fit TRBD1. V shed 5 bases, J shed 1 base, and the junction held 7 bases outside the gene matches. CDR1 and CDR2 (germline): SGHRS, YFSETQ. This CDR3 has 17 residues. The CDR3 DNA follows: TGCGCCAGCAGTCCCGGGACAGGGGGCAGTTCCTACAATGAGCAGTTCTTC. Residues: CASSPGTGGSSYNEQFF.

This chain links TRBV12-3 or TRBV12-4 with TRBJ2-2, with 8 nucleotides matching TRBD2. J lost 3 bases, V lost 11 bases, and 8 bases had no gene match. The CDR3 sequence is 14 residues long. The CDR3 sequence is CAGRAGAYTGELFF. The CDR3 DNA reads as TGTGCCGGGCGAGCGGGAGCGTACACCGGGGAGCTGTTTTTT.

This clonotype was counted a few times. In DNA form, the CDR3 reads TGTGCCAGCAGCGCACTACCGCCGGGACTCCTACACAATGAGCAGTTCTTC. Translation gives CASSALPPGLLHNEQFF. The chain joins TRBV9 to TRBJ2-1; perhaps TRBD2 as D (6 bases). CDR3 length: 17 amino acids. Germline V gives CDR1 SGDLS, CDR2 YYNGEE. V was pared by 3 bases and J by 5 bases, with 21 bases between.

The V gene is TRBV7-8, the J gene TRBJ1-1, with TRBD1 identical over 7 bases. CDR3 length: 13 residues. Losses at the gene ends were 5 bases for V and 13 bases for J; bases not matched to a gene: 13. Looked up from germline, CDR1 is SGHVS and CDR2 is FQNEAQ. The CDR3 loop is CASSPGGEQRGFF. The CDR3 region has the DNA TGTGCCAGCAGCCCAGGGGGAGAACAAAGGGGTTTCTTT. The full variable domain, with the rest looked up from reference TRBV7-8 and TRBJ1-1, is GAGVSQSPRYKVAKRGQDVALRCDPISGHVSLFWYQQALGQGPEFLTYFQNEAQLDKSGLPSDRFFAERPEGSVSTLKIQRTQQEDSAVYLCASSPGGEQRGFFGQGTRLTVV.

This clonotype was counted only a few times. V usage is TRBV15 and J usage is TRBJ2-1; D is perhaps TRBD2 (6 bases). The CDR3 is 17 amino acids. The V gene's germline CDR1 is LNHNV and CDR2 YYDKDF (reference sequence). V was pared by 0 bases and J by 0 bases, with 12 bases between. The CDR3: CATSRDLALSSYNEQFF. The DNA for the CDR3 is TGTGCCACCAGCAGAGATCTAGCGTTAAGCTCCTACAATGAGCAGTTCTTC. Full variable domain (outside the CDR3, taken from reference TRBV15 and TRBJ2-1): DAMVIQNPRYQVTQFGKPVTLSCSQTLNHNVMYWYQQKSSQAPKLLFHYYDKDFNNEADTPDNFQSRRPNTSFCFLDIRSPGLGDTAMYLCATSRDLALSSYNEQFFGPGTRLTVL.

The V gene is TRBV4-1, the J gene TRBJ2-5, with TRBD2 identical over 7 bases. The CDR3 covers 18 residues. CDR1 is MGHRA and CDR2 is YSYEKL in the germline V gene. The J segment lost 5 bases and the V segment lost 0 bases, leaving 15 bases of the junction unmatched. The DNA of the CDR3 is TGCGCCAGCAGCCAAGAATCCCCAGCCGGGGGGTTGGGGGAGACCCAGTACTTC. Its translation is CASSQESPAGGLGETQYF.

The chain couples TRBV7-6 to TRBJ2-3; tentative D call: TRBD2 (6 bases). Germline V lookup: CDR1 SGHVS, CDR2 FNYEAQ. Trimming shortened V by 1 base and J by 4 bases, and 18 bases separated the two germline ends. The CDR3 consists of 17 residues. The CDR3 nucleotides read TGTGCCAGCAGCTTAGGATTCGAACGGGGGAGAGCAGATACGCAGTATTTT. Translating it yields CASSLGFERGRADTQYF.

This clonotype occurred many times. V gene TRBV29-1 combines with J gene TRBJ2-2, with D possibly being TRBD1 (5 bases). In germline, CDR1 is SQVTM, CDR2 ANQGSEA. The germline V and J ends were trimmed by 5 bases and 2 bases, with 9 bases remaining between them. The CDR3 is made up of 13 amino acids. CDR3 DNA sequence: TGCAGCGTTCAACAGGTTAACACCGGGGAGCTGTTTTTT. This gives the protein CSVQQVNTGELFF.

This clonotype has a handful of counts. The gene calls are TRBV7-9 and TRBJ2-3; D is possibly TRBD2 (6 bases). V was trimmed by 5 bases and J by 0 bases, leaving 12 bases between them. There are 15 residues in the CDR3. CDR1 and CDR2 from the germline V gene are SEHNR and FQNEAQ (reference sequence). CDR3 nucleotide sequence: TGTGCCAGCAGCACTTGGACTACTAGCACAGATACGCAGTATTTT. Its translation is CASSTWTTSTDTQYF.

Only a few counts were recorded for this clonotype. The chain employs TRBV7-8 and TRBJ2-1, with 11 positions matching TRBD1. V lost 5 bases and J lost 5; bases outside the gene matches: 5. From germline, CDR1 is SGHVS and CDR2 FQNEAQ. The CDR3 runs to 15 residues. The CDR3 DNA is TGTGCCAGCAGCCCTCGGACAGGGGGCAACAATGAGCAGTTCTTC. It yields the protein CASSPRTGGNNEQFF.

The V gene is TRBV9, the J gene TRBJ2-3; 8 nucleotides align to TRBD2. The CDR3 runs to 13 residues. With V trimmed by 4 bases and J by 7 bases, 5 bases remained unmatched. The germline CDR1 and CDR2 sequences are SGDLS and YYNGEE. The CDR3 DNA reads as TGTGCCAGCAGCCCCTGGACTAGCCATACGCAGTATTTT. Its translation is CASSPWTSHTQYF.

This clonotype was recorded a few times. This chain joins TRBV7-9 and TRBJ2-5; D is unresolved. The CDR3 contains 14 residues. Per germline, CDR1 SEHNR and CDR2 FQNEAQ (reference sequence). V lost 6 bases and J lost 7, with 18 bases in between. Here the CDR3 DNA reads TGTGCCAGCAGAAAACCTTCGTGGTACGGGACCCAGTACTTC. Protein: CASRKPSWYGTQYF.